Detailed here is one T cell receptor (beta chain). Its antigen is as yet unknown. CDR1 and CDR2 (germline): KGHDR, SFDVKD. This CDR3 is built from 15 residues. The V segment lost 7 bases and the J segment 1 base; nucleotides outside the gene matches: 3. This record comes from a study of vaccination and CD4 T cells after COVID-19. About the study: Post-vaccine sample collection happened at a median of roughly 72 days after dose two, ranging 14 to 241. General study results and limits: Although the median of SARS-CoV-2-reactive clonotypes rose from about 20 to 38, the change was not significant.

Time point denoted: late sampling 161 to 241 days after vaccination in three convalescent patients. The treatment here: approximately 11-day PBMC culture with coronavirus spike peptide pools or control peptides (ViraFEST assay). Positivity by PCR occurred from March to December 2020, a period that predated US Alpha, Beta and Delta variants. The authors replaced half the medium with fresh IL-2 medium on days 3 and 7. At the Johns Hopkins FTIC core, DNA taken from cultured CD4+ T cells was sequenced by way of the Oncomine TCR Beta short-read assay. TCRdb reprocessed the PCR reads via MiXCR and lists one record per CDR3 protein. The data contain 16,000 or so distinct CDR3 sequences, around 40% of them singletons.

The clonotype originates from a human donor who had recovered from COVID-19. This sample comprised CD4+ T cells from blood, cultured in vitro, obtained about 7 months after SARS-CoV-2 vaccination. The gene calls are TRBV24-1 and TRBJ2-2; 9 nucleotides line up with TRBD1. Here the CDR3 DNA reads TGTGCCACCAGGGACAGGGGAAAGAACACCGGGGAGCTGTTTTTT. Translation: CATRDRGKNTGELFF.